This T cell receptor (beta chain) was recovered during a study of neurological immune-mediated disorders. This clonotype has ten or more counts. This CDR3 region has 11 residues. CDR1 and CDR2 from the germline V gene are DFQATT and SNEGSKA (reference sequence). V shed 5 bases and J shed 3 bases, with 7 bases lying between them. As for time point: longitudinal time-point 3. Sequencing runs each generated in excess of 180 million TCR-beta sequences derived from 15-18 subjects. TCRdb re-called the 5' RACE reads through MiXCR, storing one row per CDR3 protein. Here the sample spans 43,000 or so distinct CDR3 sequences, approximately 13% being singletons.

This sequence originates from a man aged 25 to 40 in good health. Material: PBMCs. The chain uses TRBV20-1 and TRBJ1-1; D gene ambiguous. CDR3 sequence: CSAVKDTEAFF. CDR3 DNA: TGCAGTGCTGTGAAGGACACTGAAGCTTTCTTT.